This T cell receptor (beta chain) was captured in a study of cytomegalovirus exposure and HLA in healthy donors. PCR used 60 Vbeta primers and 13 Jbeta primers. Assay: immunoSEQ multiplex PCR; the TCRdb copy retains only in-frame clones and omits some. The table records some 150,000 clones, 82% of them present only once. Study outcomes and limitations: Later, an analysis showed that TCR beta chains associated with HLA were more clonally expanded than others that were equally common. TCR beta sequences numbering 16,951 were associated with HLA alleles at 0.05 false discovery rate in a later analysis.

Germline V gene data show CDR1 as SGHTA and CDR2 as FQGNSA. Trimming left V 5 bases short and J 15 bases short, with 14 bases between. This CDR3 contains 11 residues. About this clone: The antigen is undetermined.

The rearrangement links TRBV7-2 to TRBJ2-1; D unclear. Sequencing input: PBMCs. The clonotype was recovered from a man aged 25 to 40 in good health and CMV-seropositive. The CDR3 region is CASSPRGVLFF. The CDR3 region has the DNA TGTGCCAGCAGCCCCCGCGGAGTATTGTTCTTC.